The rows below give T cell receptor beta chains drawn from one sample of a study of T-cell reconstitution after alpha-beta-depleted transplantation in children. TCRdb itself ran the PCR reads through MiXCR, one entry per CDR3 protein. This repertoire shows hundreds of thousands of distinct CDR3 sequences, 6.5% to 9% found once; its top ten account for 5% to 7%. Sequences were derived from PBMCs, mostly from graft donor cells, sampled 180 days after TCRalphabeta/CD19-depleted stem cell transplant. The receptor source for this set is a male patient between 5 and 17 years old who had a stem cell transplant for acute lymphoblastic leukemia, so the T cells may come from the graft donor. Each CDR3 is given with its conserved first and last residue. The D gene is left open where the match is weak. A row's size may be missing; if present it is once, few, many or a size class.

>16|many|TRBD1|TRBV20-1|TRBJ2-7
CSARLSRTGATYEQYF
TGCAGTGCAAGGCTATCAAGGACAGGGGCGACCTACGAGCAGTACTTC
>16|many|TRBD1|TRBV11-1|TRBJ2-2
CASSLGQGVNPGELFF
TGTGCCAGCAGCCTCGGACAGGGGGTTAACCCCGGGGAGCTGTTTTTT
>14|many|.|TRBV6-5|TRBJ1-4
CASSFGAGQEKLFF
TGTGCCAGCAGTTTTGGGGCAGGGCAAGAAAAACTGTTTTTT
>16|many|.|TRBV7-2|TRBJ1-3
CASSRRGGTSGNTIYF
TGTGCCAGCAGCCGAAGGGGGGGCACATCGGGAAACACCATATATTTT
>15|many|TRBD1|TRBV7-7|TRBJ2-5
CASSLDRGSQETQYF
TGTGCCAGCAGCTTAGACAGGGGCTCGCAGGAGACCCAGTACTTC
>13|.|.|TRBV5-6|TRBJ2-7
CAMGPGLSYEQYF
TGTGCCATGGGCCCCGGGCTATCCTACGAGCAGTACTTC
>15|many|TRBD2|TRBV19|TRBJ2-3
CATTGGATSTDTQYF
TGTGCTACTACCGGGGGGGCTACTAGCACAGATACGCAGTATTTT
>13|many|TRBD1|TRBV12-3/TRBV12-4|TRBJ2-7
CASSFMGQGEQYF
TGTGCCAGCAGTTTTATGGGACAGGGCGAGCAGTACTTC
>15|many|TRBD2|TRBV9|TRBJ2-5
CASSPRLAFEETQYF
TGTGCCAGCAGCCCTAGACTAGCGTTTGAAGAGACCCAGTACTTC
>19|many|.|TRBV5-1|TRBJ1-4
CASSLRSGGFSSGREKLFF
TGCGCCAGCAGCTTGAGATCCGGGGGTTTCTCATCCGGTCGTGAAAAACTGTTTTTT
>16|many|TRBD2|TRBV20-1|TRBJ2-1
CSARVTSGTSYNEQFF
TGCAGTGCTAGAGTAACGAGCGGGACCTCCTACAATGAGCAGTTCTTC
>13|many|TRBD2|TRBV27|TRBJ2-1
CASRPSFSGEQFF
TGTGCCAGCAGACCATCTTTTAGCGGGGAGCAGTTCTTC
>17|many|.|TRBV6-5|TRBJ1-3
CASSYSNLLGGGNTIYF
TGTGCCAGCAGTTACTCGAATCTGTTGGGAGGAGGAAACACCATATATTTT
>12|many|.|TRBV29-1|TRBJ1-1
CSARRENTEAFF
TGCAGCGCTCGTCGTGAAAACACTGAAGCTTTCTTT
>16|many|TRBD1|TRBV7-2|TRBJ1-2
CASSRTRGQGANGYTF
TGTGCCAGCAGCCGGACCCGAGGGCAGGGGGCGAATGGCTACACCTTC
>14|many|.|TRBV3-1|TRBJ2-3
CASMDASSTDTQYF
TGTGCCAGCATGGACGCGTCTAGCACAGATACGCAGTATTTT
>16|many|.|TRBV6-5|TRBJ1-3
CASSYGQFTSGNTIYF
TGTGCCAGCAGTTACGGACAGTTTACCTCTGGAAACACCATATATTTT
>16|many|TRBD1|TRBV20-1|TRBJ1-4
CSASRDRDSGDERLFF
TGCAGTGCTAGCCGGGACAGGGACAGTGGAGATGAAAGACTGTTTTTT
>11|many|.|TRBV12-3/TRBV12-4|TRBJ2-7
CASSRGTEQYF
TGTGCCAGCAGTCGTGGGACAGAGCAGTACTTC
>17|many|.|TRBV6-5|TRBJ2-7
CASSYSRTDDPSDEQYF
TGTGCCAGCAGTTACTCGAGGACAGATGATCCCTCCGACGAGCAGTACTTC
>12|many|.|TRBV29-1|TRBJ1-1
CSVGPVNTEAFF
TGCAGCGTTGGCCCGGTGAACACTGAAGCTTTCTTT
>17|.|TRBD2|TRBV7-6|TRBJ2-3
CASSLGLAGASTDTQYF
TGTGCCAGCAGCCTGGGGCTAGCGGGGGCGAGCACAGATACGCAGTATTTT
>11|.|.|TRBV20-1|TRBJ2-5
CSATRQETQYF
TGCAGTGCGACGCGGCAAGAGACCCAGTACTTC
>14|many|.|TRBV6-1|TRBJ1-2
CASGGRAGLTGYTF
TGTGCCAGCGGGGGCAGGGCCGGACTCACTGGCTACACCTTC
>15|many|.|TRBV4-3|TRBJ2-7
CASSHSKWGRNEQYF
TGCGCCAGCAGCCATTCAAAGTGGGGAAGGAACGAGCAGTACTTC
>16|many|TRBD2|TRBV11-2|TRBJ2-5
CASSLGLAGIQETQYF
TGTGCCAGCAGCTTGGGACTAGCGGGGATCCAAGAGACCCAGTACTTC
>14|many|.|TRBV3-1|TRBJ1-2
CASSRGEGAYGYTF
TGTGCCAGCAGCCGAGGGGAAGGGGCCTATGGCTACACCTTC
>14|many|TRBD1|TRBV12-5|TRBJ2-7
CASGLGQGAYEQYF
TGTGCTAGTGGACTGGGACAGGGGGCGTACGAGCAGTACTTC
>14|many|.|TRBV27|TRBJ1-1
CASSSGPSNTEAFF
TGTGCCAGCAGTTCCGGACCTTCGAACACTGAAGCTTTCTTT
>14|many|.|TRBV5-1|TRBJ1-5
CASSLGGVHQPQHF
TGCGCCAGCAGCTTGGGTGGAGTCCATCAGCCCCAGCATTTT
>16|few|.|TRBV20-1|TRBJ1-2
CSARRPDGPRNYGYTF
TGCAGTGCTAGGAGGCCAGACGGGCCGAGGAACTATGGCTACACCTTC
>14|many|TRBD1|TRBV12-3/TRBV12-4|TRBJ1-5
CASSRTGRNQPQHF
TGTGCCAGCAGTCGGACAGGGAGGAATCAGCCCCAGCATTTT
>13|many|.|TRBV18|TRBJ1-1
CASSPEAAASAFF
TGTGCCAGCTCACCAGAAGCGGCAGCATCAGCTTTCTTT
>16|many|.|TRBV5-6|TRBJ1-5
CASSESGKGSNQPQHF
TGTGCCAGCAGCGAATCAGGGAAGGGGAGCAATCAGCCCCAGCATTTT
>14|many|TRBD2|TRBV3-1|TRBJ2-1
CASSRWTSQHEQFF
TGTGCCAGCAGTAGATGGACTAGCCAACATGAGCAGTTCTTC
>15|many|.|TRBV11-2|TRBJ2-7
CASSFSGQGVYEQYF
TGTGCCAGCAGCTTTTCAGGCCAGGGAGTCTACGAGCAGTACTTC
>18|many|.|TRBV28|TRBJ2-6
CASSSPGGQGSGANVLTF
TGTGCCAGCAGTTCCCCAGGGGGGCAGGGCTCTGGGGCCAACGTCCTGACTTTC
>15|many|TRBD2|TRBV12-3/TRBV12-4|TRBJ2-3
CASIVSGESTDTQYF
TGTGCCAGCATTGTTAGCGGGGAAAGCACAGATACGCAGTATTTT
>13|many|.|TRBV11-3|TRBJ1-5
CASSLRANQPQHF
TGTGCCAGCAGCTTGAGGGCAAATCAGCCCCAGCATTTT
>16|.|TRBD2|TRBV18|TRBJ2-3
CASSPGRGRGTDTQYF
TGTGCCAGCTCACCAGGGAGGGGAAGAGGAACAGATACGCAGTATTTT
>16|.|TRBD2|TRBV20-1|TRBJ2-3
CSARRAGTSGPDTQYF
TGCAGTGCTAGACGAGCCGGGACTAGCGGGCCAGATACGCAGTATTTT
>16|many|TRBD1|TRBV6-5|TRBJ1-1
CASSYSGTGFLPEAFF
TGTGCCAGCAGTTACTCCGGGACAGGTTTTCTCCCTGAAGCTTTCTTT
>14|few|TRBD1|TRBV3-1|TRBJ1-5
CASSQNRGEQPQHF
TGTGCCAGCAGCCAAAACAGGGGAGAACAGCCCCAGCATTTT
>15|many|TRBD2|TRBV7-9|TRBJ2-1
CASSLSLPSGNEQFF
TGTGCCAGCAGCTTATCCCTGCCTAGCGGCAATGAGCAGTTCTTC
>12|many|.|TRBV7-2|TRBJ1-6
CASSSYNSPLHF
TGTGCCAGCAGTTCCTATAATTCACCCCTCCACTTT
>17|few|TRBD2|TRBV7-3|TRBJ2-2
CASSLIGGGANTGELFF
TGTGCCAGCAGCTTAATTGGGGGAGGGGCGAACACCGGGGAGCTGTTTTTT